The rows below give T cell receptor beta chains drawn from one sample of a study of OX40 agonist ivuxolimab in advanced cancers. Profiled with immunoSEQ multiplex PCR; TCRdb holds only in-frame clones, not every one. The table records 90,000 to 100,000 clones, about 88% of them present only once. This specimen consisted of CD4+ or CD8+ T cells sorted from blood, obtained in a trial of the OX40 agonist ivuxolimab. The origin of the receptors is an adult with an advanced solid tumor such as melanoma, head and neck, liver or kidney cancer. Both conserved end residues are part of each CDR3. D genes are given only for firm matches. The size of a clone is reported for some rows only, either as once, few or many, or as a class for expanded clones.

D	J	V	size	CDR3	DNA
.	TRBJ1-5	TRBV18	.	CASSPGHNQPQHF	TGTGCCAGCTCACCGGGGCATAATCAGCCCCAGCATTTT
.	TRBJ1-5	TRBV5-1	.	CASSLVGGNQPQHF	TGCGCCAGCAGCTTGGTTGGAGGGAATCAGCCCCAGCATTTT
.	TRBJ1-2	TRBV7-2	.	CASSAQTVANYGYTF	TGTGCCAGCAGCGCCCAAACAGTAGCTAACTATGGCTACACCTTC
.	TRBJ2-5	TRBV6-6	once	CASSTDVSRSQETQYF	TGTGCCAGCAGTACCGACGTCAGCCGATCCCAAGAGACCCAGTACTTC
.	TRBJ1-2	TRBV11-2	.	CAGSRGDYGYTF	TGTGCCGGCTCACGGGGCGACTATGGCTACACCTTC
TRBD2	TRBJ2-1	TRBV5-4	.	CASSLRAGGQTYNEQFF	TGTGCCAGCAGCCTTCGGGCGGGAGGGCAAACCTACAATGAGCAGTTCTTC
TRBD2	TRBJ2-1	TRBV27	.	CASSPSPSGTRNEQFF	TGTGCCAGCAGTCCCTCCCCAAGCGGGACGCGCAATGAGCAGTTCTTC
.	TRBJ2-7	TRBV7-8	.	CASSSGAGNEQYF	TGTGCCAGCAGCTCCGGGGCGGGCAACGAGCAGTACTTC
.	TRBJ2-7	TRBV28	.	CASSLDGSSYEQYF	TGTGCCAGCAGTTTGGACGGCAGCTCCTACGAGCAGTACTTC
.	TRBJ1-4	TRBV5-6	.	CASSLGANEKLFF	TGTGCCAGCAGCTTAGGAGCCAATGAAAAACTGTTTTTT
.	TRBJ2-2	TRBV6-4	.	CASRVAQNTGELFF	TGTGCCAGCCGAGTTGCACAGAACACCGGGGAGCTGTTTTTT
TRBD2	TRBJ2-1	TRBV27	.	CASSPPRGSPYNEQFF	TGTGCCAGCAGTCCCCCCCGCGGGAGCCCCTACAATGAGCAGTTCTTC
.	TRBJ1-1	TRBV19	once	CASRRGNTEAFF	TGTGCCAGTAGACGCGGTAACACTGAAGCTTTCTTT
TRBD2	TRBJ2-3	TRBV9	.	CASSPRTRDTQYF	TGTGCCAGCAGCCCCCGGACTAGGGATACGCAGTATTTT
.	TRBJ1-1	TRBV29-1	.	CSVDGNTEAFF	TGCAGCGTAGACGGGAACACTGAAGCTTTCTTT
TRBD1	TRBJ1-1	TRBV2	.	CASSGGQGSVNTEAFF	TGTGCCAGCAGCGGTGGACAGGGGAGCGTGAACACTGAAGCTTTCTTT
TRBD1	TRBJ1-1	TRBV10-3	.	CASTGTGDTEAFF	TGTGCCTCTACCGGGACAGGGGACACTGAAGCTTTCTTT
.	TRBJ1-1	TRBV30	.	CAWSSPWQKAFF	TGTGCCTGGAGTAGCCCTTGGCAGAAAGCTTTCTTT
.	TRBJ1-5	TRBV5-5	.	CASTEVTDNQPQHF	TGTGCCAGCACCGAAGTGACAGACAATCAGCCCCAGCATTTT
TRBD2	TRBJ2-7	TRBV4-1	.	CASSQEAGGSYEQYF	TGCGCCAGCAGCCAAGAAGCGGGAGGGTCCTACGAGCAGTACTTC
.	TRBJ2-1	TRBV6-1	.	CASSEAVGGLGNEQFF	TGTGCCAGCAGTGAAGCGGTGGGAGGCCTAGGGAATGAGCAGTTCTTC
TRBD2	TRBJ2-5	TRBV4-2	.	CASSQGTSKSETQYF	TGTGCCAGCAGCCAAGGGACTAGCAAATCGGAGACCCAGTACTTC
.	TRBJ2-1	TRBV29-1	.	CSVEEGPGWEQFF	TGCAGCGTTGAGGAGGGCCCGGGGTGGGAGCAGTTCTTC
.	TRBJ1-6	TRBV6-1	.	CASSEAENSPLHF	TGTGCCAGCAGTGAAGCGGAAAATTCACCCCTCCACTTT
.	TRBJ2-1	TRBV5-1	few	CASNPSTYNEQFF	TGCGCCAGCAACCCGTCTACCTACAATGAGCAGTTCTTC
TRBD2	TRBJ2-5	TRBV18	.	CASSTATSGNQETQYF	TGTGCCAGCTCGACCGCGACTAGCGGGAATCAAGAGACCCAGTACTTC
.	TRBJ2-5	TRBV7-8	.	CASSRTNGKETQYF	TGTGCCAGCAGTAGGACTAACGGGAAAGAGACCCAGTACTTC
.	TRBJ2-6	TRBV6-5	.	CATFLAGANVLTF	TGTGCCACCTTTTTAGCCGGGGCCAACGTCCTGACTTTC
TRBD1	TRBJ2-2	TRBV5-1	.	CASSLTGTANTGELFF	TGCGCCAGCAGCTTAACCGGGACAGCGAACACCGGGGAACTGTTTTTT
.	TRBJ1-5	TRBV7-9	.	CASSLGAGRGNQPQHF	TGTGCCAGCAGCTTAGGGGCAGGACGAGGCAATCAGCCCCAGCATTTT
.	TRBJ2-5	TRBV4-2	.	CASSQEVGQGSRETQYF	TGTGCCAGCAGCCAAGAGGTCGGGCAGGGGAGTCGAGAGACCCAGTACTTC
.	TRBJ1-2	TRBV30	.	CAWSVQEPSFYSYTF	TGTGCCTGGAGTGTACAGGAACCCAGTTTTTATAGCTACACCTTC
.	TRBJ2-5	TRBV5-1	once	CASSQRTGGQETQYF	TGCGCCAGCAGCCAGCGGACCGGGGGCCAAGAGACCCAGTACTTC
.	TRBJ1-6	TRBV30	.	CAWSVSGSPGGSPLHF	TGTGCCTGGAGTGTCAGCGGGTCCCCCGGAGGTTCACCCCTCCACTTT
TRBD1	TRBJ1-2	TRBV5-1	.	CASSWIDRGRDGYTF	TGCGCCAGCAGCTGGATTGACAGGGGGCGGGATGGCTACACCTTC
.	TRBJ2-7	TRBV28	.	CASKSVLFYEQYF	TGTGCCAGCAAAAGTGTCCTATTCTACGAGCAGTACTTC
TRBD2	TRBJ2-1	TRBV6-6	.	CASIGSRDYYNEQFF	TGTGCCAGCATCGGGTCCCGGGACTACTACAATGAGCAGTTCTTC
.	TRBJ1-4	TRBV5-4	.	CASSLIGDEKLFF	TGTGCCAGCAGCTTGATAGGGGATGAAAAACTGTTTTTT
TRBD1	TRBJ2-1	TRBV7-8	.	CASSSTGGGINEQFF	TGTGCCAGCAGCTCTACAGGGGGCGGGATAAATGAGCAGTTCTTC
.	TRBJ1-4	TRBV11-2	.	CASSLWGRPSEKLFF	TGTGCCAGCAGCTTGTGGGGTCGCCCATCTGAAAAACTGTTTTTT
TRBD2	TRBJ2-5	TRBV13	.	CASSPRLAGGQETQYF	TGTGCCAGCAGCCCCCGACTAGCGGGAGGGCAAGAGACCCAGTACTTC
TRBD1	TRBJ1-5	TRBV30	.	CAWDRDEQPQHF	TGTGCCTGGGACAGGGACGAACAGCCCCAGCATTTT
.	TRBJ1-5	TRBV2	.	CASSEDRSHHF	TGTGCCAGCAGTGAAGACAGGTCCCATCATTTT